These 23 T cell receptor beta chains originate from one sample sequenced in a study of prognosis after radiotherapy for stage I lung cancer. Two-round multiplex PCR on genomic DNA was the method by which TCR beta CDR3 was amplified. For every TRBV and TRBJ gene, a specific primer was used in first-round PCR. TCRdb re-called the multiplex PCR reads with MiXCR, one entry per CDR3 protein. Of about 14,000 distinct CDR3 sequences listed, 50% to 70% were seen once; the top ten hold about a quarter. Specimen: PBMCs, collected before or after stereotactic body radiation therapy (not recorded which). The receptors here all came from a donor aged 50 or older with non-small cell lung cancer.

By proportion, this clonotype is medium-sized. The chain employs TRBV11-1 and TRBJ2-2; D possibly corresponds to TRBD2 (6 bases). V was shortened by 5 bases and J by 6 bases, with 13 bases between the two germline ends. This CDR3 has 14 amino acids. Germline-derived CDR1 and CDR2 are SGHAT and FQDESV (reference sequence). CDR3 region: CASSREPQSGELFF. The DNA of the CDR3 is TGTGCCAGCAGCCGGGAGCCGCAGTCCGGGGAGCTGTTTTTT.

V is TRBV7-3 and J is TRBJ2-6; D gene unclear. Per the germline V gene, CDR1 is SGHTA and CDR2 is FQGTGA. This CDR3 contains 17 residues. Deletions cut 0 bases from V and 3 bases from J, with 12 bases between. DNA for the CDR3: TGTGCCAGCAGCTTAACGGGCACGGCTGTTGGGGCCAACGTCCTGACTTTC. Translated: CASSLTGTAVGANVLTF.

Details on this clonotype: Since a far larger clone is one base different, this is likely a read error. The chain uses TRBV12-3 or TRBV12-4 and TRBJ2-3, with 10 bases fitting TRBD2. This CDR3 comprises 21 residues. The ends lost 7 bases at V and 5 bases at J; junction bases unmatched: 27. In nucleotides, the CDR3 is TGTGCCAGCACCCCTCGGCCTACCTTGGGACTAGCGTTACCCGGGGGAGATACGCAGTATTTT. Amino acids: CASTPRPTLGLALPGGDTQYF.

The chain is built from TRBV20-1 and TRBJ2-1, with D possibly TRBD2 on 6 matching bases. The CDR3 consists of 14 residues. Germline V gene sequence: CDR1 DFQATT, CDR2 SNEGSKA (reference sequence). V shed 5 bases and J shed 6 bases, with 17 bases lying between them. CDR3 sequence: CSAAEGGEGNEQFF. The CDR3, as DNA: TGCAGTGCTGCGGAGGGTGGCGAGGGCAATGAGCAGTTCTTC.

The chain carries TRBV30 and TRBJ1-1; 9 nucleotides agree with TRBD1. This CDR3 spans 12 amino acids. V dropped 8 bases and J dropped 4; count of bases not matched to a gene: 5. Germline CDR1 and CDR2: GTSNPN and SVGIG (reference sequence). CDR3 DNA: TGTGCCGGGGACAGGGATAGCACTGAAGCTTTCTTT. Amino acids: CAGDRDSTEAFF. Based on the CDR3 plus reference TRBV30 and TRBJ1-1, the full variable domain is SQTIHQWPATLVQPVGSPLSLECTVEGTSNPNLYWYRQAAGRGLQLLFYSVGIGQISSEVPQNLSASRPQDRQFILSSKKLLLSDSGFYLCAGDRDSTEAFFGQGTRLTVV.

By proportion, this clonotype is medium-sized (0.01 to 0.1%). V usage is TRBV12-3 or TRBV12-4 and J usage is TRBJ2-1; 13 nucleotides agree with TRBD2. This CDR3 has 15 residues. The J segment lost 5 bases and the V segment lost 6 bases, leaving 4 bases of the junction unmatched. In DNA, the CDR3 is TGTGCCAGCAGACTAGCGGGAGGGCCAAACAATGAGCAGTTCTTC. Protein product: CASRLAGGPNNEQFF.

V gene TRBV9 combines with J gene TRBJ2-1; TRBD2 matches at 12 bases. The V gene's germline CDR1 is SGDLS and CDR2 YYNGEE. V gave up 4 bases and J gave up 6 bases; unmatched junction bases: 5. The CDR3 length is 15 residues. This chain's CDR3 is CASSPGLAGGNEQFF. The CDR3 nucleotides read TGTGCCAGCAGCCCGGGACTAGCGGGCGGCAATGAGCAGTTCTTC. Filled out from reference TRBV9 and TRBJ2-1, the complete variable domain reads DSGVTQTPKHLITATGQRVTLRCSPRSGDLSVYWYQQSLDQGLQFLIQYYNGEERAKGNILERFSAQQFPDLHSELNLSSLELGDSALYFCASSPGLAGGNEQFFGPGTRLTVL.

The chain recombines TRBV28 with TRBJ2-1; 10 bases are shared with TRBD1. Germline CDR1 is MDHEN and CDR2 is SYDVKM. With V trimmed by 8 bases and J by 7 bases, 8 bases remained unmatched. The CDR3 has 14 amino acids. DNA for the CDR3: TGTGCCAGCTTAGATGGGACAGGGGATAATGAGCAGTTCTTC. Protein sequence: CASLDGTGDNEQFF.

This clonotype is medium-sized (0.01 to 0.1%) by share. The chain couples TRBV20-1 to TRBJ2-3; 7 bases are a match to TRBD2. Per the germline V gene, CDR1 is DFQATT and CDR2 is SNEGSKA (reference sequence). CDR3 size: 18 residues. Trimming took 3 bases from V and 2 from J; bases not matched to a gene: 17. The DNA for the CDR3 is TGCAGTGCTAGTCCAGCGGGACTGGGAGGGGATATCACAGATACGCAGTATTTT. Translated, it gives CSASPAGLGGDITDTQYF.

By frequency in the sample, this clonotype is medium-sized. The gene calls are TRBV6-2 or TRBV6-3 and TRBJ1-5; D remains unclear. With 4 bases removed from V and 7 bases from J, the gap between germline ends came to 11 bases. The germline CDR1 and CDR2 sequences are MNHEY and SVGEGT. This CDR3 has 13 amino acids. As DNA, the CDR3 is TGTGCCAGCAGTTTAGGGTCACGACAGCCCCAGCATTTT. It translates to CASSLGSRQPQHF.

This clonotype was seen more than once but under ten times. This may be a read error: a much more frequent sequence differs by one nucleotide. The missing conserved phenylalanine or tryptophan at the end of this CDR3 makes a read error likely. The chain carries TRBV9 and TRBJ2-7; D remains unclear. The CDR3 consists of 13 residues. V was trimmed by 0 bases and J by 3 bases, leaving 7 bases between them. In germline, CDR1 is SGDLS, CDR2 YYNGEE. CDR3 residues: CASSVVPDYEQYL. For the CDR3, the DNA is TGTGCCAGCAGCGTAGTCCCAGACTACGAGCAGTACCTC.

This clonotype was seen ten or more times. This chain joins TRBV7-8 and TRBJ2-5; no clear D gene. Germline V gene sequence: CDR1 SGHVS, CDR2 FQNEAQ. V was pared by 2 bases and J by 1 base, with 17 bases between. The length of the CDR3 is 17 residues. CDR3 DNA: TGTGCCAGCAGCTTACCCAAACGGACCCGAATCCAAGAGACCCAGTACTTC. Translation gives CASSLPKRTRIQETQYF.

The chain recombines TRBV5-1 with TRBJ1-1, with 8 bases matching TRBD1. Trimming cost V 2 bases and J 0 bases; bases outside gene matches: 6. Germline V gene sequence: CDR1 SGHRS, CDR2 YFSETQ. The CDR3 runs 16 residues. The DNA of the CDR3 is TGCGCCAGCAGCTTTGGGCAGGGGGCCCTGAACACTGAAGCTTTCTTT. Protein product: CASSFGQGALNTEAFF. Looking up the rest from reference TRBV5-1 and TRBJ1-1 gives the full variable domain: KAGVTQTPRYLIKTRGQQVTLSCSPISGHRSVSWYQQTPGQGLQFLFEYFSETQRNKGNFPGRFSGRQFSNSRSEMNVSTLELGDSALYLCASSFGQGALNTEAFFGQGTRLTVV.

Of note for this clonotype: The junction differs from germline at one of its ends, possibly a read error. The V call is TRBV28, the J call TRBJ2-2; 10 nucleotides line up with TRBD2. The CDR3 runs to 15 residues. Looked up from germline, CDR1 is MDHEN and CDR2 is SYDVKM. The CDR3 DNA is TGTGCCAACAAAGGAGCTAGCGGGAGCACCGGTGAGCTGTTTTTT. It codes for CANKGASGSTGELFF.

To note about this clonotype: A far bigger clonotype differs at one base, so this is likely a read error. This rearrangement joins TRBV7-9 to TRBJ1-3; tentatively, D is TRBD1 (5 bases). Trimming cost V 2 bases and J 1 base, with 6 bases left between them. The V gene's germline CDR1 is SEHNR and CDR2 FQNEAQ (reference sequence). This CDR3 comprises 14 residues. The CDR3 nucleotides are TGTGCCAGCAGCTTATCAGGGTCTGGAAACACCATATATTTT. This gives the protein CASSLSGSGNTIYF.

For this clonotype: One end of the junction does not line up with germline, which may come from a read error. The gene calls are TRBV12-3 or TRBV12-4 and TRBJ2-2; D uncertain. The CDR3 contains 18 residues. The CDR3 region has the DNA TGTGCCAGCAGTTTAGTGGGGTTTTGGACCGATTTCACCGGTGAGCTGTTTTTT. Residues: CASSLVGFWTDFTGELFF.

Judged by abundance, this clonotype is medium-sized (0.01 to 0.1%). The V gene is TRBV6-1, the J gene TRBJ2-2; D unclear. V lost 4 bases and J lost 6, with 15 bases in between. The length of the CDR3 is 15 residues. The germline V gene encodes CDR1 MNHNS and CDR2 SASEGT. This CDR3 reads CASSASRSRAGELFF. In DNA, the CDR3 is TGTGCCAGCAGTGCGAGCAGGAGTCGGGCCGGGGAGCTGTTTTTT.

As regards this clonotype: A junction end diverges from the germline sequence, so it may reflect a read error. The chain employs TRBV5-4 and TRBJ2-2; no reliable D call. Looked up from germline, CDR1 is SGHNT and CDR2 is YYREEE (reference sequence). The CDR3 sequence is 15 residues long. CDR3 coding DNA: TGTGCCATCAGCTTGTGGACCTGGAACACCGGGGAGCTGTTTTTT. It specifies CAISLWTWNTGELFF.

This clonotype came up many times. The CDR3: CASREIGTGPDQPQHF. CDR3 nucleotides: TGTGCCAGCAGAGAGATCGGGACAGGCCCTGATCAGCCCCAGCATTTT. The chain couples TRBV2 to TRBJ1-5; 8 nucleotides agree with TRBD1. Trimming removed 6 bases from V and 5 bases from J; junction bases left unmatched: 12. The CDR3 consists of 16 residues. Germline CDR1 is SNHLY and CDR2 is FYNNEI. The full variable domain, rest sourced from reference TRBV2 and TRBJ1-5, is EPEVTQTPSHQVTQMGQEVILRCVPISNHLYFYWYRQILGQKVEFLVSFYNNEISEKSEIFDDQFSVERPDGSNFTLKIRSTKLEDSAMYFCASREIGTGPDQPQHFGDGTRLSIL.

This clonotype is deemed large. The chain couples TRBV9 to TRBJ2-7; D ambiguous. The CDR3 is 10 residues long. Germline V gives CDR1 SGDLS, CDR2 YYNGEE. The germline V and J ends were trimmed by 3 bases and 3 bases, with 1 base remaining between them. CDR3 sequence: CASSGYEQYF. The CDR3 DNA sequence: TGTGCCAGCAGCGGCTACGAGCAGTACTTC.

V is TRBV18 and J is TRBJ2-2; TRBD1 or TRBD2 may be the D gene (5 bases each). The germline CDR1 and CDR2 sequences are KGHSH and LQKENI. This CDR3 region has 16 residues. V dropped 0 bases and J dropped 4 bases, with 12 bases sitting between them. In DNA form, the CDR3 reads TGTGCCAGCTCACCACCTGGGGGAGTTGTCACCGGGGAGCTGTTTTTT. Its protein product is CASSPPGGVVTGELFF.

This clonotype was observed at least ten times. The chain links TRBV29-1 to TRBJ2-1; TRBD2 matches at 10 bases. Germline V gives CDR1 SQVTM, CDR2 ANQGSEA. CDR3 length: 12 residues. V lost 4 bases, J lost 16 bases, and 10 bases stayed unmatched. The DNA for the CDR3 is TGCAGCGTTGCCGTTCCTAGCGGGAGTCGTTTCTTC. This translates into CSVAVPSGSRFF.

This clonotype has a count of ten or more. V is TRBV9 and J is TRBJ2-3; D not resolved. The CDR3 runs to 12 residues. Trimming left V 3 bases short and J 2 bases short, with 4 bases between. CDR1 is SGDLS and CDR2 is YYNGEE in the germline V gene. The CDR3 here is CASSDDTDTQYF. The CDR3 DNA reads TGTGCCAGCAGCGACGACACAGATACGCAGTATTTT.